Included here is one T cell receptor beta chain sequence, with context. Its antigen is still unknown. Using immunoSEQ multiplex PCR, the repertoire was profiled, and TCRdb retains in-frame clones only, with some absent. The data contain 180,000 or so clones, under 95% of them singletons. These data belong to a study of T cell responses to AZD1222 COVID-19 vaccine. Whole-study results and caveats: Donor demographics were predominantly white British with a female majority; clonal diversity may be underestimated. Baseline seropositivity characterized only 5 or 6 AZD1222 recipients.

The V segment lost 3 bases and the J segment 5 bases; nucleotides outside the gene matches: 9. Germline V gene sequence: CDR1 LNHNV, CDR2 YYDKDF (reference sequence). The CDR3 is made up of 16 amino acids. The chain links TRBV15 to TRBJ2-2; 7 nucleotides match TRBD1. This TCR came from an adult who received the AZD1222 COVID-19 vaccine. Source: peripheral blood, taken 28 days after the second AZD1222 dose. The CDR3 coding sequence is TGTGCCACCAGCAGGCCCAGTGGGACAGCGACCGGGGAGCTGTTTTTT. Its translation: CATSRPSGTATGELFF. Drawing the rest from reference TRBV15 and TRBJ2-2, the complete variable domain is DAMVIQNPRYQVTQFGKPVTLSCSQTLNHNVMYWYQQKSSQAPKLLFHYYDKDFNNEADTPDNFQSRRPNTSFCFLDIRSPGLGDTAMYLCATSRPSGTATGELFFGEGSRLTVL.